This record covers a single T cell receptor beta chain. This sample was taken from a study of blood T cell repertoires in COVID-19. Original analysis: Reference gene primer amplification gave estimated nucleated cell counts. Repertoires were generated with immunoSEQ multiplex PCR, while TCRdb's copy carries only in-frame clones and drops some. Clone size and V and J calls were adopted from that table, with D and trimming inferred from the DNA. The top ten hold 1.2% of the sample, which has some 250,000 clones, about nine tenths seen once. Participant ages covered about 18 to 89 years across 25 or so US areas. Which cohort a participant joined came from the clinical history participants gave. The CDR3 has 13 amino acids. Per the germline V gene, CDR1 is SGHTA and CDR2 is FQGNSA. Deletions cut 5 bases from V and 0 bases from J, with 7 bases between.

Sequencing input: PBMCs or T cells enriched from blood (not recorded which). This receptor was obtained from a human donor in a cohort exposed to, infected with or recovered from COVID-19 (not recorded which). The donor label of this sample is uncertain. This chain joins TRBV7-2 and TRBJ1-1; no reliable D call. The CDR3 DNA reads as TGTGCCAGCAGCCGCAGTATGAACACTGAAGCTTTCTTT. The encoded protein is CASSRSMNTEAFF.